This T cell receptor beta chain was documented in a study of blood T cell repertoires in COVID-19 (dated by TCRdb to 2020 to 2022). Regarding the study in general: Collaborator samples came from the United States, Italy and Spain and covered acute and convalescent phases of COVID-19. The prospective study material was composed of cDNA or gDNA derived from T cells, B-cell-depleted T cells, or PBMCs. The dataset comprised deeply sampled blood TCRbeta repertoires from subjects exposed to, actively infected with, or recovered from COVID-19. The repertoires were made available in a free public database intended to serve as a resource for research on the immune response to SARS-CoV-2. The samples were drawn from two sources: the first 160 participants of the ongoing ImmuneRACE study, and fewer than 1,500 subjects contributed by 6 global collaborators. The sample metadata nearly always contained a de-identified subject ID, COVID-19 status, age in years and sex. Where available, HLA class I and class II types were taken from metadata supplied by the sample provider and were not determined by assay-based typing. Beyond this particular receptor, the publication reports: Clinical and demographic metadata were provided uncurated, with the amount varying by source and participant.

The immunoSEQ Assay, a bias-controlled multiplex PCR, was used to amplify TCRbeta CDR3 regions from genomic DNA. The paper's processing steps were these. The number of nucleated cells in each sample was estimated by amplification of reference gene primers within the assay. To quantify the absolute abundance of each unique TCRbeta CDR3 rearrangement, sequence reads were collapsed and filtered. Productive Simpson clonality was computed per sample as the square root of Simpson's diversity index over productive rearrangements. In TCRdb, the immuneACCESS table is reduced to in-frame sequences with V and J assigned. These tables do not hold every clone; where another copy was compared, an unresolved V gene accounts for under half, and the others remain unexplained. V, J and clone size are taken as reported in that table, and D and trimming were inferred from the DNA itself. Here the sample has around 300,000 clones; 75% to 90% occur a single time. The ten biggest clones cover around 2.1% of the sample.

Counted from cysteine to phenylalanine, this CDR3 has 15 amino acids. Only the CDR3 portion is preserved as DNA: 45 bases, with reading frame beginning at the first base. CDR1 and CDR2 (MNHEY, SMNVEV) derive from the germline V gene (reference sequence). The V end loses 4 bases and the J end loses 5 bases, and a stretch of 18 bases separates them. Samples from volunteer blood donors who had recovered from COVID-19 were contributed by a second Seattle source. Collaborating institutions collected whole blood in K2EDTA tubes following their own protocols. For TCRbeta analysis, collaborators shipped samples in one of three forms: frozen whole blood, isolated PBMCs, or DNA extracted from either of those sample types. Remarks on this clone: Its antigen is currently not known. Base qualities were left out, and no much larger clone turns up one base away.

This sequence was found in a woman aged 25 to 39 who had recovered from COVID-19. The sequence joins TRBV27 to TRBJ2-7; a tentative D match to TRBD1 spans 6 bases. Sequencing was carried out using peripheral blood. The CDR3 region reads CASSYRAGAVDEQYF. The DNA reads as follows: TGTGCCAGCAGTTATCGGGCAGGGGCCGTCGACGAGCAGTACTTC.